This T cell receptor beta chain was identified in a study of tumor and adjacent non-tumor tissue in lung cancer. Looking at the study overall: The patients, 10 men and about 5 women, were roughly 30 to 85 with stage I to III disease. Study-wide findings and caveats: Shorter survival was associated with higher TCR diversity in tumors. Tumor repertoires had a smaller top 100 clone share than normal lung.

About this clonotype itself: Its matching antigen is unknown. Compared with germline, one end of the junction differs, possibly owing to a read error.

No cell sorting was done before RNA was extracted from the tissue. Distant lung tissue was collected more than 3 cm away from the tumor edge. Chemotherapy-naive patients with new lung cancer underwent thoracic surgery in China, August–late 2014. A modified ARM-PCR protocol with three rounds of nested PCR amplified TCRbeta. TCRdb called the multiplex PCR reads again in MiXCR, with one record for every CDR3 protein. The top ten hold under 40% of the sample, which has under 85,000 distinct CDR3 sequences, 76% seen once. Germline V CDR1 and CDR2: LGHNA, YSLEER. CDR3 length: 19 residues. This chain links TRBV4-3 with TRBJ2-5, with D perhaps matching TRBD1 or TRBD2 (5 bases each). The sample taken for sequencing was distant non-tumor lung tissue. This clonotype was obtained from a man aged 70-80 years with non-small cell lung cancer. Written as DNA, the CDR3 is TGCGCCAGCAGCCAAGACGCCCCCTGGGGGAGCACCTACCAAGAGACACAGTACTTC. The encoded protein is CASSQDAPWGSTYQETQYF.